These T cell receptor beta chains were read from a single sample in a study of control samples from healthy donors and cancer patients. Repertoires were generated with immunoSEQ multiplex PCR, while TCRdb's copy carries only in-frame clones and drops some. The repertoire table contains about 200,000 clones. Sequenced sample: blood. The receptor source for this set is a woman in her thirties in good health. CDR3s include the opening cysteine and the closing phenylalanine or tryptophan. Fields, in order: J gene, V gene, D gene, CDR3 protein, CDR3 DNA. D genes are given only for firm matches.

TRBJ2-4 TRBV5-5 NA CASSLDGVGVAKNIQYF TGTGCCAGCAGCTTGGACGGGGTTGGTGTAGCCAAAAACATTCAGTACTTC
TRBJ2-7 TRBV5-3 NA CARSLTLRGASYEQYF TGTGCCAGAAGCTTGACCTTACGGGGGGCCTCCTACGAGCAGTACTTC
TRBJ2-2 TRBV9 NA CASSVRGNTGELFF TGTGCCAGCAGCGTTCGAGGTAACACCGGGGAGCTGTTTTTT
TRBJ2-5 TRBV11-2 NA CASSLDFWETQYF TGTGCCAGCAGCTTGGACTTTTGGGAGACCCAGTACTTC
TRBJ2-7 TRBV6-2/TRBV6-3 NA CASSYRTDTYEQYF TGTGCCAGCAGTTACCGGACAGATACCTACGAGCAGTACTTC
TRBJ1-4 TRBV24-1 NA CAIPLQGLGEKLFF TGTGCCATCCCTTTACAGGGCTTGGGTGAAAAACTGTTTTTT
TRBJ2-7 TRBV19 TRBD1 CASSGQGRHEQYF TGTGCCAGTAGTGGACAGGGTAGACACGAGCAGTACTTC
TRBJ2-5 TRBV6-5 NA CASSYDGARQETQYF TGTGCCAGCAGTTACGATGGTGCCAGGCAAGAGACCCAGTACTTC
TRBJ1-2 TRBV4-1 NA CASSQGGNGYTF TGCGCCAGCAGCCAAGGGGGAAATGGCTACACCTTC
TRBJ1-2 TRBV24-1 NA CATSDSTDSPINYGYTF TGTGCCACCAGTGACTCCACCGACAGCCCTATCAACTATGGCTACACCTTC
TRBJ1-3 TRBV5-1 TRBD1 CASSRTGVGGNTIYF TGCGCCAGCAGCCGGACAGGGGTCGGTGGAAACACCATATATTTT
TRBJ1-2 TRBV28 NA CASTLRGYGGYTF TGTGCCAGCACCTTACGGGGGTACGGCGGCTACACCTTC
TRBJ2-2 TRBV7-8 TRBD2 CASRRRLSGGANTGELFF TGTGCCAGCAGGAGAAGACTCAGCGGGGGCGCGAACACCGGGGAGCTGTTTTTT
TRBJ2-1 TRBV28 NA CASERGGPQFF TGTGCCAGTGAAAGGGGGGGGCCTCAGTTCTTC
TRBJ1-2 TRBV7-2 NA CASSLSFRGGGGGYTF TGTGCCAGCAGCTTATCGTTTCGGGGTGGGGGGGGCGGCTACACCTTC
TRBJ1-1 TRBV24-1 TRBD1 CATSDPGQGSNTEAFF TGTGCCACCAGTGATCCGGGACAGGGATCCAACACTGAAGCTTTCTTT
TRBJ2-5 TRBV2 NA CASSGEERTETQYF TGTGCCAGCAGTGGGGAGGAGCGAACGGAGACCCAGTACTTC
TRBJ1-5 TRBV21-1 NA CATNRVYSNQPQHF TGTGCCACCAACAGGGTTTATAGCAATCAGCCCCAGCATTTT
TRBJ2-7 TRBV19 NA CASSIGGAEHYSYEQYF TGTGCCAGTAGTATAGGAGGGGCGGAGCATTATTCCTACGAGCAGTACTTC
TRBJ1-2 TRBV3-1/TRBV3-2 NA CASSQGSAGTGYTF TGTGCCAGCAGCCAAGGTTCAGCGGGGACTGGCTACACCTTC
TRBJ1-5 TRBV11-2 NA CASSLTDQPQHF TGTGCCAGCAGCTTAACTGATCAGCCCCAGCATTTT
TRBJ2-3 TRBV4-3 NA CASSQEVFSPPDTQYF TGCGCCAGCAGCCAAGAGGTGTTCAGTCCCCCCGATACGCAGTATTTT
TRBJ1-5 TRBV28 NA CASSLRTTSNQPQHF TGTGCCAGCAGTTTAAGGACAACCAGCAATCAGCCCCAGCATTTT
TRBJ2-7 TRBV19 NA CASSILAGQLDYEQYF TGTGCCAGTAGTATCCTAGCTGGGCAGTTGGACTACGAGCAGTACTTC
TRBJ1-2 TRBV6-5 NA CASSYNGLDGYTF TGTGCCAGCAGTTACAACGGACTGGATGGCTACACCTTC
TRBJ1-4 TRBV6-5 TRBD1 CASRKDRADEKLFF TGTGCCAGCAGGAAGGACAGGGCGGATGAAAAACTGTTTTTT
TRBJ1-3 TRBV11-2 TRBD1 CASSPDRVRGNTIYF TGTGCCAGCAGCCCGGACAGGGTGCGGGGAAACACCATATATTTT
TRBJ2-1 TRBV5-8 TRBD1 CASSLGQTGAYNEQFF TGTGCCAGCAGCTTAGGCCAGACAGGGGCCTACAATGAGCAGTTCTTC
TRBJ2-7 TRBV30 TRBD2 CAWSVRASGGALATEQYF TGTGCCTGGAGTGTCCGTGCTAGCGGGGGGGCCCTAGCGACCGAGCAGTACTTC
TRBJ1-1 TRBV7-9 NA CASSPQERGSEAFF TGTGCCAGCAGCCCCCAGGAACGGGGCTCTGAAGCTTTCTTT
TRBJ1-2 TRBV4-1 TRBD1 CASSLGQGRNYGYTF TGCGCCAGCAGCTTAGGACAGGGGAGGAACTATGGCTACACCTTC
TRBJ1-5 TRBV27 TRBD1 CASSLFGQGGGNQPQHF TGTGCCAGCAGTTTATTCGGACAGGGTGGGGGCAATCAGCCCCAGCATTTT
TRBJ1-1 TRBV2 TRBD1 CASSQDRGPRTEAFF TGTGCCAGCAGTCAGGACAGGGGGCCCAGGACTGAAGCTTTCTTT
TRBJ2-3 TRBV4-2 TRBD2 CASSQLAGGPADTQYF TGTGCCAGCAGCCAACTAGCGGGGGGGCCGGCAGATACGCAGTATTTT
TRBJ1-1 TRBV2 NA CASSVLATEAFF TGTGCCAGCAGTGTATTAGCGACTGAAGCTTTCTTT
TRBJ1-6 TRBV5-1 TRBD1 CASSRDRVNSPLHF TGCGCCAGCAGCCGCGACAGGGTAAATTCACCCCTCCACTTT
TRBJ1-1 TRBV7-2 NA CASSLSSGGGIGAFF TGTGCCAGCAGCTTAAGCAGCGGCGGGGGGATTGGAGCTTTCTTT
TRBJ1-2 TRBV7-6 TRBD1 CASSAGTDYGYTF TGTGCCAGCAGCGCTGGGACAGACTATGGCTACACCTTC
TRBJ1-2 TRBV28 NA CASSPTRDTRRGYTF TGTGCCAGCAGCCCCACCCGGGACACCCGACGGGGCTACACCTTC
TRBJ2-7 TRBV5-5 NA CASSPMGAYEQYF TGTGCCAGCAGCCCGATGGGGGCCTACGAGCAGTACTTC
TRBJ1-4 TRBV3-1/TRBV3-2 TRBD1 CASSQRHRQGEKLFF TGTGCCAGCAGCCAGCGGCATAGACAGGGTGAAAAACTGTTTTTT
TRBJ1-1 TRBV7-2 NA CASSSRGGVNTEAFF TGTGCCAGCAGCTCCCGGGGGGGGGTGAACACTGAAGCTTTCTTT
TRBJ1-1 TRBV9 NA CASSTSSGNTEAFF TGTGCCAGCAGCACAAGCTCAGGGAACACTGAAGCTTTCTTT
TRBJ2-1 TRBV18 TRBD2 CASSLGLAGGNEQFF TGTGCCAGCTCACTAGGACTAGCGGGGGGGAATGAGCAGTTCTTC